This T cell receptor beta chain emerged from a study of cytomegalovirus exposure and HLA in healthy donors. Study background: HLA-typed donors were the source of around 87 million unique TCRs, which an early data release held.

Germline V CDR1 and CDR2: SGDLS, YYNGEE. The V and J ends lost 0 bases and 4 bases respectively, with 14 bases between them. There are 17 residues in the CDR3. The PCR was carried out with 60 Vbeta primers and 13 Jbeta primers. Original processing notes: Later work found approximately 80 million unique TCR beta chains, with approximately 12 million shared. Sequenced by immunoSEQ multiplex PCR; TCRdb stores in-frame clones only, minus some. The D gene and trimming were derived from the DNA, and the V and J assignments and clone size from that table. The repertoire holds approximately 150,000 clones, with around four fifths as singletons.

The rearrangement links TRBV9 to TRBJ2-6, with TRBD1 as a possible D gene (6 bases). The sequence came from a female donor in good health and CMV-seronegative. Material: PBMCs. The CDR3, as DNA: TGTGCCAGCAGCGTAGACAGGGAAAGGGCCGGGGCCAACGTCCTGACTTTC. Translated: CASSVDRERAGANVLTF.